This TCR beta chain was recorded in a study of T cell responses to AZD1222 COVID-19 vaccine. The study, taken as a whole, reports: Among those given AZD1222, only six were seropositive at baseline. In the spike-specific TCR repertoire, nearly half reportedly target unmutated variant regions.

The protocol was immunoSEQ multiplex PCR, while the TCRdb copy is restricted to in-frame clones and leaves out a portion. This sample has more than 70,000 clones, with under 95% found just once. Points on this clone: Its target is not known.

Germline V gene sequence: CDR1 SGHAT, CDR2 FQNNGV. The CDR3 is 16 amino acids. The trim removed 5 bases at V and 3 bases at J, leaving 4 bases unmatched. The source of this sequence is an adult who received the AZD1222 COVID-19 vaccine. Specimen: peripheral blood, collected 28 days after the second AZD1222 dose. V gene TRBV11-2 combines with J gene TRBJ2-1; TRBD2 matches at 13 bases. The CDR3 nucleotides are TGTGCCAGCAGCCCGGGACTAGCGGGGCTCTACAATGAGCAGTTCTTC. It is translated as CASSPGLAGLYNEQFF.